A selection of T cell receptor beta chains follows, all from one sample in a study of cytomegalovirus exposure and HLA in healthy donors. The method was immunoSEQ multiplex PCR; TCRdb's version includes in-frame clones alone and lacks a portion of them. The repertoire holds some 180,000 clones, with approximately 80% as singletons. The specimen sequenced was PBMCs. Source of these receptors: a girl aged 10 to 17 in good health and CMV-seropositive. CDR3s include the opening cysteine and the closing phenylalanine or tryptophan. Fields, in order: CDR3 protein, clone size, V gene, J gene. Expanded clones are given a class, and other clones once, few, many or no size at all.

CDR3: CASSSKLAAPYEQYF
size: .
V: TRBV7-9
J: TRBJ2-7

CDR3: CSGRGESSYTF
size: .
V: TRBV29-1
J: TRBJ1-2

CDR3: CATSRKGGTGELFF
size: .
V: TRBV15
J: TRBJ2-2

CDR3: CASSFGSLYNEQFF
size: .
V: TRBV27
J: TRBJ2-1

CDR3: CASSLSDSGRARTNEQFF
size: .
V: TRBV5-1
J: TRBJ2-1

CDR3: CASSVQGPGNTEAFF
size: once
V: TRBV2
J: TRBJ1-1

CDR3: CASSVQGGVTDTQYF
size: few
V: TRBV9
J: TRBJ2-3

CDR3: CAWSEIGLAGVEANVLTF
size: .
V: TRBV30
J: TRBJ2-6

CDR3: CASSPAPQGTPQYYGYTF
size: .
V: TRBV18
J: TRBJ1-2

CDR3: CASERNTNEKLFF
size: .
V: TRBV5-8
J: TRBJ1-4

CDR3: CASTWGLAGQETQYF
size: .
V: TRBV28
J: TRBJ2-5

CDR3: CASSQDTDSVGTQYF
size: .
V: TRBV4-1
J: TRBJ2-3

CDR3: CSVEDLGAASGRAKLSVNIQYF
size: .
V: TRBV29-1
J: TRBJ2-4

CDR3: CASSYDRGPYEQYF
size: .
V: TRBV6-5
J: .

CDR3: CASSPGEAQFRDYPYEQYF
size: .
V: TRBV13
J: TRBJ2-7

CDR3: CASSKAGTSSSYNEQFF
size: .
V: TRBV21-1
J: TRBJ2-1

CDR3: CASRRRGRDQPQHF
size: .
V: TRBV2
J: TRBJ1-5

CDR3: CAWSVGRETQYF
size: .
V: TRBV30
J: TRBJ2-5

CDR3: CASSLAAGQGINEQYF
size: .
V: TRBV7-9
J: TRBJ2-7

CDR3: CASSPREAYNEQFF
size: .
V: TRBV7-8
J: TRBJ2-1

CDR3: CSANRRSYNEQFF
size: .
V: TRBV29-1
J: TRBJ2-1

CDR3: CASSLGTQGSWTEAFF
size: .
V: TRBV5-8
J: TRBJ1-1

CDR3: CASSLIQGAEAFF
size: .
V: TRBV7-9
J: TRBJ1-1

CDR3: CASSGGGRPDTQYF
size: .
V: TRBV9
J: TRBJ2-3

CDR3: CASSRWGQVDYEQYF
size: .
V: TRBV7-2
J: TRBJ2-7

CDR3: CASSSRDRSYEQFF
size: .
V: TRBV27
J: TRBJ2-1

CDR3: CASGSGRSLTEAFF
size: .
V: TRBV6-1
J: TRBJ1-1

CDR3: CAISESRSGSPNEQFF
size: .
V: TRBV10-3
J: TRBJ2-1

CDR3: CASSLVLSSYEQYF
size: few
V: TRBV19
J: TRBJ2-7

CDR3: CASSRTSGSRNEQFF
size: .
V: TRBV18
J: TRBJ2-1